This record covers a single T cell receptor beta chain. The CDR3 sequence is 15 residues long. The V gene's germline CDR1 is WNHNN and CDR2 SYGVQD (reference sequence). The trim removed 4 bases at V and 4 bases at J, leaving 6 bases unmatched. The data were taken from a study of blood T cell repertoires in COVID-19. For the study at large: Italy, Spain and the United States were the sources of the convalescent and acute COVID-19 samples.

Some clones are missing from TCRdb's copy, which holds only in-frame ones; the method was immunoSEQ multiplex PCR. The data hold under 300,000 clones, with 84% observed a single time. Sample: peripheral blood. The sequence derives from a woman between 40 and 55 years old who had recovered from COVID-19. The chain couples TRBV10-1 to TRBJ2-1; TRBD1 matches 8 bases. The CDR3, as DNA: TGCGCCAGCAGTGCAGGGCAGGGGGCTTACAATGAGCAGTTCTTC. The encoded protein is CASSAGQGAYNEQFF.